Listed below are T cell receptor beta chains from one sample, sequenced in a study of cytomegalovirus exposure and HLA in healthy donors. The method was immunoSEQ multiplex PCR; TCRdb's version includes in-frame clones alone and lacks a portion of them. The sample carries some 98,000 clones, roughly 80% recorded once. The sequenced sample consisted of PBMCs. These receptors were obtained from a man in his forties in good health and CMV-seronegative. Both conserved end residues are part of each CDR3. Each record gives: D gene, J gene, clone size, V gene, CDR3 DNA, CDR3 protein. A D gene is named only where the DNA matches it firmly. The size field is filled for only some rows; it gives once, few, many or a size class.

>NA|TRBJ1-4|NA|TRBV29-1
TGCAGCGTTGTATTAGGAGCAACTAATGAAAAACTGTTTTTT
CSVVLGATNEKLFF
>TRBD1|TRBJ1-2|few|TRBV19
TGTGCCAGTAGAAATCAGGGGGACTATGGCTACACCTTC
CASRNQGDYGYTF
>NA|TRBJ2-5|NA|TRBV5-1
TGCGCCAGCAGCCCCACCTCGGGGGGCTGGACCCAGTACTTC
CASSPTSGGWTQYF
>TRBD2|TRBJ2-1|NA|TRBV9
TGTGCCAGCAGCGTAGGGCGGCTAGCGGGACGCAATGAGCAGTTCTTC
CASSVGRLAGRNEQFF
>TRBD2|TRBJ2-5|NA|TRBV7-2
TGTGCCAGCAGCGCCCTAGCGGGGGGGGACGGGGGGGAGACCCAGTACTTC
CASSALAGGDGGETQYF
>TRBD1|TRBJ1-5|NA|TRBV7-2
TGTGCCAGCAGCTTGGAGGGCAGGGGGCAATGGCAGCCCCAGCATTTT
CASSLEGRGQWQPQHF
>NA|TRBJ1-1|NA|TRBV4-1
TGCGCCAGCAGCCAACGTCAGGGGACTACCTATGAAGCTTTCTTT
CASSQRQGTTYEAFF
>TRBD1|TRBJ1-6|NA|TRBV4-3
TGCGCCAGCAGCCGAATGATTGGGGACAGGAGTTCCCCAACCTATAATTCACCCCTCCACTTT
CASSRMIGDRSSPTYNSPLHF
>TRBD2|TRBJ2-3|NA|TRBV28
TGTGCCAGCAGTTTAGAGCCTAGCGGGAGTTTTGATACGCAGTATTTT
CASSLEPSGSFDTQYF
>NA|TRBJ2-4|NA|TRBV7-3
TGTGCCAGCAGCTTAGGGCAGGGGTTTTCCAAAAACATTCAGTACTTC
CASSLGQGFSKNIQYF
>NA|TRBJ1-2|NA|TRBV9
TGTGCCAGCAGCCTAGACGGGTTCTATGGCTACACCTTC
CASSLDGFYGYTF
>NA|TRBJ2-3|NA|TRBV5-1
TGCGCCAGCAGCTTGTTGAACAGGGGCACAGATACGCAGTATTTT
CASSLLNRGTDTQYF
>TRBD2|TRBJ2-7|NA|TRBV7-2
TGTGCCAGCAGCCCGAGCGGGGGACCCTACGAGCAGTACTTC
CASSPSGGPYEQYF
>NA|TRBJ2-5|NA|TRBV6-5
TGTGCCAGCAGTTACTCCTGGCCCCAAGAGACCCAGTACTTC
CASSYSWPQETQYF
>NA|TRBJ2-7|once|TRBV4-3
TGCGCCAGCAGCCAAGGGGGGCGTAACTACGAGCAGTACTTC
CASSQGGRNYEQYF
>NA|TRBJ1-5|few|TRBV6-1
TGTGCCAGCAGCTGGGGCTCGGGGGGCAATCAGCCCCAGCATTTT
CASSWGSGGNQPQHF
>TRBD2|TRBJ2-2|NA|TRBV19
TGTGCCAGTAGTATACTAGCGGGAGATCTCGGGGAGCTGTTTTTT
CASSILAGDLGELFF
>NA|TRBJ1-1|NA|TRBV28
TGTGCCAGCAGTTTGCAGGGGAGGGATACTGAAGCTTTCTTT
CASSLQGRDTEAFF
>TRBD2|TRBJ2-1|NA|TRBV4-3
TGCGCCAGCAGCCAGATCCCGTTAGGGACTAGTCAGGATGAGCAGTTCTTC
CASSQIPLGTSQDEQFF
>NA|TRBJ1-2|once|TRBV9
TGTGCCAGCAGCGCACATTGGGACAAAATCTTCTATGGCTACACCTTC
CASSAHWDKIFYGYTF
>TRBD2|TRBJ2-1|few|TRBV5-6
TGTGCCAGCGTGGCTAGCGGGACCGCCTACAATGAGCAGTTCTTC
CASVASGTAYNEQFF
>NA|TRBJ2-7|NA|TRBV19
TGTGCCAGTAGTATTGGTCCGGCAGGGATATCCTACGAGCAGTACTTC
CASSIGPAGISYEQYF
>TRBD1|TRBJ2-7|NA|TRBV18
TGTGCCAGCTCACCTCAGACAGGGTCCGAGCAGTACTTC
CASSPQTGSEQYF
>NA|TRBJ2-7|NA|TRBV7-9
TGTGCCAGCAGCCCCAGCAGGTCCACCGCCTACGAGCAGTACTTC
CASSPSRSTAYEQYF
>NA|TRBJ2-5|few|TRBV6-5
TGTGCCAGCCGCACAGGTTTAGAGACCCAGTACTTC
CASRTGLETQYF
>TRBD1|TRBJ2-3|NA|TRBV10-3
TGTGCCATCAGCCGACAGGGGGATACGCAGTATTTT
CAISRQGDTQYF
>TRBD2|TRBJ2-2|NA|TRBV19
TGTGCCAGTAGTAAGGCCGGGAGGGCCCCCGGGGAGCTGTTTTTT
CASSKAGRAPGELFF
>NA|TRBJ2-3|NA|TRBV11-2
TGTGCCAGCAGCTTAGAACGGAGCTTCACAGATACGCAGTATTTT
CASSLERSFTDTQYF
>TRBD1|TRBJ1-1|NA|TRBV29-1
TGCAGCGTCGGAGACAGGGTTTTGGTTCCGAACACTGAAGCTTTCTTT
CSVGDRVLVPNTEAFF
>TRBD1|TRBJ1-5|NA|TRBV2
TGTGCCAGCAGGAGAGACAGGGGAGGTCAGCCCCAGCATTTT
CASRRDRGGQPQHF
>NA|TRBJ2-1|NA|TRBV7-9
TGTTCCAGCAGCCTAGGACAGAACAATGAGCAGTTCTTC
CSSSLGQNNEQFF
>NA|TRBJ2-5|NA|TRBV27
TGTGCCAGCAGGCGCGTTGATATGGAGACCCAGTACTTC
CASRRVDMETQYF